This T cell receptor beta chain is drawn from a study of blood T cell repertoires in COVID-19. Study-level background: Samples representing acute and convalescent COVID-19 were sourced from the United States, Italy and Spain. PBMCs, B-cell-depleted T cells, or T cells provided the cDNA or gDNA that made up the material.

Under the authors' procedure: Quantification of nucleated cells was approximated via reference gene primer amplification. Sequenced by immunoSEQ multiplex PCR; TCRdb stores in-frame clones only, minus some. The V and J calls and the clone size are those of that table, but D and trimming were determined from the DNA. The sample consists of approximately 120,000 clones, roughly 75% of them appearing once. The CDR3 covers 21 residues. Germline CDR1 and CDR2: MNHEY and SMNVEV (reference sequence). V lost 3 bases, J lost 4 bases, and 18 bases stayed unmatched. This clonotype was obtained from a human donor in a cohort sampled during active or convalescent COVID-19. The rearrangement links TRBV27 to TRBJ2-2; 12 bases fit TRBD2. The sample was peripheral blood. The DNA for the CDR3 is TGTGCCAGCAGTTTGCTCCCCCCGGGGCTAGCGGGGGGGCCTGGCACCGGGGAGCTGTTTTTT. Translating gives CASSLLPPGLAGGPGTGELFF.